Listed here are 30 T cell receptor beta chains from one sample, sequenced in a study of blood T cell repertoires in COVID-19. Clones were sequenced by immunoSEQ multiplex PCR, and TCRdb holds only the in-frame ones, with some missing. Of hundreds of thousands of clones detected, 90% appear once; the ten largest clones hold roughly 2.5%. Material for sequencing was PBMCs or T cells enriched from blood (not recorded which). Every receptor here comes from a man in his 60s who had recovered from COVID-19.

The CDR3 DNA reads as TGCGCCAGCAGCTGGGATCGTAGCGGGAGGGCTTATGAGCAGTTCTTC. Protein product: CASSWDRSGRAYEQFF. The chain uses TRBV5-1 and TRBJ2-1; TRBD2 matches 11 bases. The CDR3 contains 16 residues. Germline CDR1 SGHRS, CDR2 YFSETQ. V was clipped by 3 bases and J by 8 bases; unmatched bases: 10.

In DNA form, the CDR3 reads TGCAGCGTTGAGGGGCGGCGGGACAGGGGGCTCGGCTATGGCTACACCTTC. The encoded protein is CSVEGRRDRGLGYGYTF. The chain combines TRBV29-1 with TRBJ1-2; 12 nucleotides align to TRBD1. The trim removed 3 bases at V and 4 bases at J, leaving 12 bases unmatched. CDR1 and CDR2 from the germline V gene are SQVTM and ANQGSEA. The CDR3 has 17 residues.

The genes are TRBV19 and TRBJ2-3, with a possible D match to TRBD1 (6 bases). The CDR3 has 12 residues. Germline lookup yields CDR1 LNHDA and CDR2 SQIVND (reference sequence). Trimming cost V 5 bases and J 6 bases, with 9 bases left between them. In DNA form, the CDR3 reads TGTGCCAGTAGTCGCAGGGGTGATACGCAGTATTTT. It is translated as CASSRRGDTQYF.

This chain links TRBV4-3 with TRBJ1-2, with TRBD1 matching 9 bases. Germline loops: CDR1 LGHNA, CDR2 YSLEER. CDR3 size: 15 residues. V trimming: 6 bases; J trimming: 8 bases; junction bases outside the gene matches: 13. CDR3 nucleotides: TGCGCCAGCAGACTCAGTAGGGGACAGGGCCGAGGCTACACCTTC. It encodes CASRLSRGQGRGYTF.

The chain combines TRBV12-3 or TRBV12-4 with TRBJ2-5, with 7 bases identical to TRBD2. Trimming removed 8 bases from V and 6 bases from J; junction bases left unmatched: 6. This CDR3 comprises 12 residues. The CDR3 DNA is TGTGCCAGCGGGCGGCGGGGGAAGACCCAGTACTTC. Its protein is CASGRRGKTQYF.

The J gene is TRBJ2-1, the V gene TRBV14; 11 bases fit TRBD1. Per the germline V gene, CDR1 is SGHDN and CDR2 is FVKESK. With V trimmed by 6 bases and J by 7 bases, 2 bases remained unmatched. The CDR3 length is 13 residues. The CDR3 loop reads CASRGTGGNEQFF. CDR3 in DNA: TGTGCCAGCAGAGGGACAGGGGGGAATGAGCAGTTCTTC. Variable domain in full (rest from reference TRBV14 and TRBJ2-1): EAGVTQFPSHSVIEKGQTVTLRCDPISGHDNLYWYRRVMGKEIKFLLHFVKESKQDESGMPNNRFLAERTGGTYSTLKVQPAELEDSGVYFCASRGTGGNEQFFGPGTRLTVL.

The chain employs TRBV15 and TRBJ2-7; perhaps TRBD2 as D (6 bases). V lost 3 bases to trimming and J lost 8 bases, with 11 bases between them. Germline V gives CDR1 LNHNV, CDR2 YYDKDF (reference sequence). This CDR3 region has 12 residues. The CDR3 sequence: CATSSPGLQQYF. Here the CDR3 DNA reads TGTGCCACCAGCAGTCCGGGACTCCAGCAGTACTTC.

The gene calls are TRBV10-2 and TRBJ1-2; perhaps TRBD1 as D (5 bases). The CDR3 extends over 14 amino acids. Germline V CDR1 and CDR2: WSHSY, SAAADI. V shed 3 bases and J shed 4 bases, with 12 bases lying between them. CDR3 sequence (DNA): TGCGCCAGCAGTGATTTTAGGGGAGGCTATGGCTACACCTTC. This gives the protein CASSDFRGGYGYTF.

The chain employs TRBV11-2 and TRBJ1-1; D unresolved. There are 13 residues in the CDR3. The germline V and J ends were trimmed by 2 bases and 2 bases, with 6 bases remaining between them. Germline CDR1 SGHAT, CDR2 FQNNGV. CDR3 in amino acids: CASSLQLNTEAFF. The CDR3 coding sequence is TGTGCCAGCAGCTTACAACTTAACACTGAAGCTTTCTTT.

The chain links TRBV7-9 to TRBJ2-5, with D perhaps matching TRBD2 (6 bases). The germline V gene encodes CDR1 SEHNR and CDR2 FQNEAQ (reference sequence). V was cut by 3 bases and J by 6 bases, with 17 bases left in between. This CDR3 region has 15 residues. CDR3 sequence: CASSLVGGSGKTQYF. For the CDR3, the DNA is TGTGCCAGCAGCTTGGTCGGGGGATCTGGAAAGACCCAGTACTTC.

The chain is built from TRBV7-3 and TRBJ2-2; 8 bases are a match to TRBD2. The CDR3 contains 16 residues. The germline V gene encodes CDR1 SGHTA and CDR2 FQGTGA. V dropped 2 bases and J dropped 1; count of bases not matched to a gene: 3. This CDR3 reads CASSLGTRRNTGELFF. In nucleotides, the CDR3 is TGTGCCAGCAGCTTAGGGACTAGACGGAACACCGGGGAGCTGTTTTTT.

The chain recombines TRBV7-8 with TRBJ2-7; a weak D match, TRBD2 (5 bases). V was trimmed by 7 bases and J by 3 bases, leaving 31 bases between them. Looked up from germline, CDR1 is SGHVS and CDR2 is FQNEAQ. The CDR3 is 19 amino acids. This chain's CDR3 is CASTQEGLSGLGLDYEQYF. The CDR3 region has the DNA TGTGCCAGCACCCAAGAGGGCCTTTCCGGCCTGGGCCTGGACTACGAGCAGTACTTC.

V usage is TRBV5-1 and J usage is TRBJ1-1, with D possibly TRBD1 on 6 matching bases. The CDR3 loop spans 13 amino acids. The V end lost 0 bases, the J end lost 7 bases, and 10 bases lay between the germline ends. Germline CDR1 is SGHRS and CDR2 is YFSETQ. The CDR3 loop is CASSLAKDSEAFF. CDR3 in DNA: TGCGCCAGCAGCTTGGCAAAGGACAGTGAAGCTTTCTTT.

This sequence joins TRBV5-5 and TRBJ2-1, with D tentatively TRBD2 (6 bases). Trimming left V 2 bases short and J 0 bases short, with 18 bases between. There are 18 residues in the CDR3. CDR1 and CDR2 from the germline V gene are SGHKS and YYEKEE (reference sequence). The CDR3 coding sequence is TGTGCCAGCAGCTTATTGTTTGGGACTTCCAGCTCCTACAATGAGCAGTTCTTC. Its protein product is CASSLLFGTSSSYNEQFF.

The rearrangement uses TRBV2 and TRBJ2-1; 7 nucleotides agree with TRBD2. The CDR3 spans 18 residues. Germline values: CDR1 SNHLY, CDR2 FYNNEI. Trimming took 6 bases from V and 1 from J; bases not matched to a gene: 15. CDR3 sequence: CASSFQPTAGESYNEQFF. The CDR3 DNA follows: TGTGCCAGCAGCTTTCAACCAACGGCGGGAGAGTCCTACAATGAGCAGTTCTTC.

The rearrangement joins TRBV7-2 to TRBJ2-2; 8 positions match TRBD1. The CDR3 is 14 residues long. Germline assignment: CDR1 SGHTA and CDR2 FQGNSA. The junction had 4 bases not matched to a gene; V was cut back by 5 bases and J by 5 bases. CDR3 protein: CASSGRTGTGELFF. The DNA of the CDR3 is TGTGCCAGCAGCGGACGGACAGGGACCGGGGAGCTGTTTTTT.

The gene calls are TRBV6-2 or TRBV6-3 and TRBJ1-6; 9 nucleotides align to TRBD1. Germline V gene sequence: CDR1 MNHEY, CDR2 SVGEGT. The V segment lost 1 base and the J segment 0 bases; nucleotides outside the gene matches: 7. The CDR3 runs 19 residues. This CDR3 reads CASSYLPGTGSSYNSPLHF. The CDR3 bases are TGTGCCAGCAGTTACTTACCTGGGACAGGGAGCTCCTATAATTCACCCCTCCACTTT.

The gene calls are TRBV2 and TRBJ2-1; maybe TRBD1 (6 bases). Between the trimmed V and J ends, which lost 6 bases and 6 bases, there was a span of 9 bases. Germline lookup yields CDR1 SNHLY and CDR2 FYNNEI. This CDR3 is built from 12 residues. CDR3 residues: CASRGGSNEQFF. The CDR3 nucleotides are TGTGCCAGCAGAGGGGGTTCCAATGAGCAGTTCTTC.

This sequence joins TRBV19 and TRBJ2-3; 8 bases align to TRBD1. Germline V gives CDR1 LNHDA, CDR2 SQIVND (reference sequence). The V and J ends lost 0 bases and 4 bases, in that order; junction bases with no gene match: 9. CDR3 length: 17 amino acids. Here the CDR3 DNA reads TGTGCCAGTAGTATAGATATAGGACAGGGCGTCGCAGATACGCAGTATTTT. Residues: CASSIDIGQGVADTQYF.

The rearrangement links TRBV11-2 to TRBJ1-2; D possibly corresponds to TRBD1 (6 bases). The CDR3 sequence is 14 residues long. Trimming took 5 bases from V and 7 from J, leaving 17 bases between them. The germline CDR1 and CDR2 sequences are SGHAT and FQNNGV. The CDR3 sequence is CASSPRHRVPGYTF. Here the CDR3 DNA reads TGTGCCAGCAGCCCAAGACACAGGGTGCCTGGCTACACCTTC. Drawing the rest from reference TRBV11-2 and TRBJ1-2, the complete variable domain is EAGVAQSPRYKIIEKRQSVAFWCNPISGHATLYWYQQILGQGPKLLIQFQNNGVVDDSQLPKDRFSAERLKGVDSTLKIQPAKLEDSAVYLCASSPRHRVPGYTFGSGTRLTVV.

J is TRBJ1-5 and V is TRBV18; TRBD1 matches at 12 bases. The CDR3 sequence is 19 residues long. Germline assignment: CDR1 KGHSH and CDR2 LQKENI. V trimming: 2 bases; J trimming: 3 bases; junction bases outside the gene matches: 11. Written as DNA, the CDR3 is TGTGCCAGCTCACCAAGACCGGGACAGGGGGCCGTTATCAATCAGCCCCAGCATTTT. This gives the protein CASSPRPGQGAVINQPQHF.

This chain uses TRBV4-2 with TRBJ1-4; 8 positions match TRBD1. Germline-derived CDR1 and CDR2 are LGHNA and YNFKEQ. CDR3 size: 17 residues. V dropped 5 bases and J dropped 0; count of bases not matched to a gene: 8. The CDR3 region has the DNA TGTGCCAGCAGCTTAGGACAGGGTTCTGCAACTAATGAAAAACTGTTTTTT. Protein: CASSLGQGSATNEKLFF.

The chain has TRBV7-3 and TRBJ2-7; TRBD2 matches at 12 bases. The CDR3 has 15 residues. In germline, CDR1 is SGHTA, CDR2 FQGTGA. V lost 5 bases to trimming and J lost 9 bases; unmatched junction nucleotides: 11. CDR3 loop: CASSLPSGGATGQYF. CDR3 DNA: TGTGCCAGCAGCCTCCCTAGCGGGGGGGCAACGGGGCAGTACTTC.

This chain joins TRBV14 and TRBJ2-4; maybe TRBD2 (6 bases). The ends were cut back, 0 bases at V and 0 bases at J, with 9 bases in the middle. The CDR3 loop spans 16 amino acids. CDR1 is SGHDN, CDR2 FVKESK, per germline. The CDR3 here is CASSQEVGGAKNIQYF. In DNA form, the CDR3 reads TGTGCCAGCAGCCAAGAAGTGGGGGGAGCCAAAAACATTCAGTACTTC.

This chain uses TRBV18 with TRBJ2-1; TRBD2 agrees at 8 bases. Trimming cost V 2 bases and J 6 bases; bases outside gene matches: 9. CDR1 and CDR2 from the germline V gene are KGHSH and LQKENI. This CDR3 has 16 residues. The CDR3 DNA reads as TGTGCCAGCTCACCAGGGGTAGCGGGAAATCGCAATGAGCAGTTCTTC. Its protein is CASSPGVAGNRNEQFF.

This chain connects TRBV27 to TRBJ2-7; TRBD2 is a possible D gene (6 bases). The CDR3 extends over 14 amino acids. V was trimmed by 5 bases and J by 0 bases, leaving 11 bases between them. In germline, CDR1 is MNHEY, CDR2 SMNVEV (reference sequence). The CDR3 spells CASSLTGVSYEQYF. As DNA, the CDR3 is TGTGCCAGCAGTCTCACGGGAGTCTCCTACGAGCAGTACTTC.

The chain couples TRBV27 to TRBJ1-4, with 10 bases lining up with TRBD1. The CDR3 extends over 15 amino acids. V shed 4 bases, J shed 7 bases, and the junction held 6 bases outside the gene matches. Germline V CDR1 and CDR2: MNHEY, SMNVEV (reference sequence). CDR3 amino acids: CASSSGDRGTEKLFF. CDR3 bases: TGTGCCAGCAGTTCCGGGGACAGGGGCACTGAAAAACTGTTTTTT.

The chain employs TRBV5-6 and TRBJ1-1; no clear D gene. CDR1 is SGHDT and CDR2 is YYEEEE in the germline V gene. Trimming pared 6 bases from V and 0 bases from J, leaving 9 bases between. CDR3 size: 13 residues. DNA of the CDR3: TGTGCCAGCACCACGGGGTTGAACACTGAAGCTTTCTTT. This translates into CASTTGLNTEAFF.

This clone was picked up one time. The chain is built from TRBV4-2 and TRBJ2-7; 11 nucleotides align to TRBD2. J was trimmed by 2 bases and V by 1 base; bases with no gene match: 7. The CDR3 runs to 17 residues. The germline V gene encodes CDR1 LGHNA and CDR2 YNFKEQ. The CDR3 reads CASSQGAGTSGTYEQYF. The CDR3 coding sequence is TGTGCCAGCAGCCAAGGTGCCGGGACTAGCGGTACCTACGAGCAGTACTTC.

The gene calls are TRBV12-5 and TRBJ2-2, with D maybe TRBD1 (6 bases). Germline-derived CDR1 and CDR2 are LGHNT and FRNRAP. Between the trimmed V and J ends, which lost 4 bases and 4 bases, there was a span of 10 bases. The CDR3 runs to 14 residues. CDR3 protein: CASGSYRVTGELFF. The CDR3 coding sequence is TGTGCTAGTGGTTCTTACAGGGTCACCGGGGAGCTGTTTTTT.